The TCR beta chain described here comes from a study of T cells after yellow fever vaccination. Study as a whole: Preparation of the low-cell-number fractions used SMART-Seq v4 Ultra Low Input. Regarding the study as a whole: The secondary response was weaker, and its peak arrived faster, on day 5 versus 15. FACS-sorted repertoires could harbor abundant contaminating bulk-population clonotypes. After the booster, approximately 96% of CD4 and more than 85% of CD8 primary-response clones were re-detected.

TCRdb reprocessed the 5' RACE reads via MiXCR and lists one record per CDR3 protein. The table records 250,000 or so distinct CDR3 sequences, approximately 3.8% of them present only once. With 1 base removed from V and 2 bases from J, the gap between germline ends came to 15 bases. This CDR3 is 16 amino acids long. Germline V gives CDR1 SGHKS, CDR2 YYEKEE (reference sequence). This clonotype was counted ten times or more. The antigen remains unidentified. The TCR was taken from a man in his late teens or twenties who received the YFV17D yellow fever vaccine. V usage is TRBV5-5 and J usage is TRBJ1-2, with unresolved D. This material consisted of PBMCs, taken 15 days after the yellow fever booster vaccination. This CDR3 reads CASSLFWQTRNYGYTF. As DNA, the CDR3 is TGTGCCAGCAGCTTGTTTTGGCAAACCCGAAACTATGGCTACACCTTC.